Below are 29 T cell receptor beta chains sequenced from a single sample in a study of vaccination effects on CD4 cells after COVID-19. Produced via immunoSEQ multiplex PCR; TCRdb's table is partial and in-frame only. This table has about 64,000 clones, under 80% appearing once. At the end of more than 8 days of culture, CD4+ T cells were isolated. Their antigens remain unidentified. Sample: CD4+ T cells from PBMCs cultured without peptide, taken before COVID-19 vaccination. The receptors come from a human donor who had a prior SARS-CoV-2 infection.

The gene calls are TRBV2 and TRBJ1-2; 9 bases fit TRBD1. Trimming at V came to 8 bases and at J to 2 bases, leaving 3 bases not matched to a gene. CDR1 is SNHLY, CDR2 FYNNEI, per germline. There are 13 residues in the CDR3. The CDR3 region is CASGTGLNYGYTF. The CDR3 coding sequence is TGTGCCAGCGGGACAGGGCTCAACTATGGCTACACCTTC.

This clone was detected once. The chain links TRBV21-1 to TRBJ2-5; the table's D call TRBD2 went unverified against the DNA. TRBV21-1 is marked as a pseudogene. This CDR3 has 21 residues. The CDR3 here is CASREFAGLASGLNPQETQYF. The CDR3 DNA sequence: TGTGCCAGCAGGGAGTTTGCGGGTTTGGCTAGCGGTCTCAACCCTCAAGAGACCCAGTACTTC.

This clone has a single count. V usage is TRBV5-1 and J usage is TRBJ2-5; D gene uncertain. Germline V gene sequence: CDR1 SGHRS, CDR2 YFSETQ. CDR3 length: 13 residues. V was shortened by 1 base and J by 1 base, with 5 bases between the two germline ends. This chain's CDR3 is CASSLFSQETQYF. Written as DNA, the CDR3 is TGCGCCAGCAGCTTGTTTAGCCAAGAGACCCAGTACTTC.

The chain is built from TRBV19 and TRBJ2-3, with TRBD1 identical over 8 bases. Germline loops: CDR1 LNHDA, CDR2 SQIVND (reference sequence). The CDR3 consists of 15 residues. Unmatched junction bases numbered 5, after V lost 0 bases and J lost 6 bases. The CDR3 here is CASSIEGTGLDTQYF. Here the CDR3 DNA reads TGTGCCAGTAGTATAGAAGGGACAGGTCTGGATACGCAGTATTTT.

Only a few counts were recorded for this clone. The rearrangement uses TRBV28 and TRBJ1-2; D unresolved. This CDR3 comprises 12 residues. The ends were cut back, 5 bases at V and 5 bases at J, with 9 bases in the middle. CDR1 MDHEN and CDR2 SYDVKM come from the germline V gene. CDR3 bases: TGTGCCAGCAGTGGAGGGAGTTATGGCTACACCTTC. It is translated as CASSGGSYGYTF.

The V gene is TRBV7-3, the J gene TRBJ2-2; TRBD2 is a possible D gene (5 bases). The V and J ends lost 7 bases and 4 bases respectively, with 16 bases between them. Germline loops: CDR1 SGHTA, CDR2 FQGTGA. This CDR3 is built from 15 residues. The CDR3, as DNA: TGTGCCAGCACCCTCAGCGGAGGTGGCACCGGGGAGCTGTTTTTT. It is translated as CASTLSGGGTGELFF.

V is TRBV2 and J is TRBJ2-5; tentatively, D is TRBD2 (5 bases). CDR1 and CDR2 (germline): SNHLY, FYNNEI. Trimming left V 6 bases short and J 4 bases short, with 12 bases between. The CDR3 extends over 13 amino acids. The CDR3 nucleotides read TGTGCCAGCAGCCCTGAGGGCAGAGAGACCCAGTACTTC. As protein: CASSPEGRETQYF.

V and J are TRBV2 and TRBJ2-2; D is uncertain. This CDR3 spans 13 amino acids. Trimming stripped 7 bases from V and 6 bases from J, with 12 bases between. Germline CDR1 SNHLY, CDR2 FYNNEI. This chain's CDR3 is CASNLFKSGELFF. The CDR3 coding sequence is TGTGCCAGCAATCTCTTCAAATCCGGGGAGCTGTTTTTT.

This clone was seen once. This chain joins TRBV9 and TRBJ2-5; 7 bases align to TRBD1. This CDR3 comprises 16 residues. The trim removed 6 bases at V and 4 bases at J, leaving 15 bases unmatched. CDR1 is SGDLS and CDR2 is YYNGEE in the germline V gene. The CDR3 DNA reads TGTGCCAGCAACGCCCAACAGGGGTCTTTCGGAGAGACCCAGTACTTC. Translation gives CASNAQQGSFGETQYF.

This rearrangement joins TRBV20-1 to TRBJ1-6, with unresolved D. Germline CDR1 reads DFQATT; CDR2 reads SNEGSKA (reference sequence). The V end lost 3 bases, the J end lost 7 bases, and 25 bases lay between the germline ends. CDR3 size: 18 residues. The DNA for the CDR3 is TGCAGTGCTAGTTTGTCCCCGGGCGTTTCCCGGCGGAATTCACCCCTCCACTTT. Protein product: CSASLSPGVSRRNSPLHF.

This chain links TRBV6-5 with TRBJ2-1; weak D call: TRBD1 (6 bases). CDR3 length: 13 residues. Germline assignment: CDR1 MNHEY and CDR2 SVGAGI. Between the trimmed V and J ends, which lost 7 bases and 4 bases, there was a span of 11 bases. This CDR3 is CASTPGQYNEQFF. DNA of the CDR3: TGTGCCAGCACCCCCGGACAGTACAATGAGCAGTTCTTC.

DNA for the CDR3: TGTGCCAGCAGCTCCAGTCAAATGGGACTAACGCAGTATTTT. Encoded protein: CASSSSQMGLTQYF. The V and J genes are TRBV11-2 and TRBJ2-3; 7 bases match TRBD2. The V segment lost 4 bases and the J segment 9 bases; nucleotides outside the gene matches: 10. CDR1 and CDR2 from the germline V gene are SGHAT and FQNNGV. The CDR3 length is 14 residues.

This clone turned up a few times. The chain combines TRBV12-3 or TRBV12-4 with TRBJ2-3; TRBD1 matches at 8 bases. V lost 7 bases to trimming and J lost 4 bases; unmatched junction nucleotides: 4. CDR3 length: 13 residues. The CDR3 nucleotides read TGTGCCAGCACCTCGACAGGGGCAGATACGCAGTATTTT. This translates into CASTSTGADTQYF.

V is TRBV19 and J is TRBJ1-2, with D perhaps TRBD1 (6 bases). With 3 bases removed from V and 4 bases from J, the gap between germline ends came to 15 bases. The CDR3 contains 15 residues. Per the germline V gene, CDR1 is LNHDA and CDR2 is SQIVND (reference sequence). CDR3 amino acids: CASSIARGSSYGYTF. The DNA of the CDR3 is TGTGCCAGTAGTATTGCCAGGGGTAGTAGCTATGGCTACACCTTC.

This sequence joins TRBV5-5 and TRBJ2-3; TRBD2 agrees at 12 bases. CDR3 length: 18 amino acids. Germline CDR1 and CDR2: SGHKS and YYEKEE (reference sequence). Trimming cost V 5 bases and J 4 bases; bases outside gene matches: 14. CDR3 DNA sequence: TGTGCCAGCAGTCCAAGCTGGGCTAGCGGGGGGGGTGCAGATACGCAGTATTTT. It is translated as CASSPSWASGGGADTQYF.

The V call is TRBV11-2, the J call TRBJ2-1; D may be TRBD1 (6 bases). This CDR3 region has 15 residues. CDR1 and CDR2 (germline): SGHAT, FQNNGV. With 5 bases removed from V and 7 bases from J, the gap between germline ends came to 18 bases. The CDR3 spells CASSAKQGEGNEQFF. The DNA of the CDR3 is TGTGCCAGCAGCGCGAAACAGGGTGAGGGAAATGAGCAGTTCTTC.

The chain has TRBV4-1 and TRBJ2-1; 7 nucleotides line up with TRBD2. Germline V CDR1 and CDR2: MGHRA, YSYEKL. The trim removed 0 bases at V and 4 bases at J, leaving 9 bases unmatched. The CDR3 covers 17 residues. CDR3 protein: CASSQELGRGEYNEQFF. CDR3 nucleotides: TGCGCCAGCAGCCAAGAATTGGGACGGGGGGAATACAATGAGCAGTTCTTC.

This clone was found once. The V gene is TRBV6-5, the J gene TRBJ2-1; 10 bases fit TRBD1. Per germline, CDR1 MNHEY and CDR2 SVGAGI. With V trimmed by 6 bases and J by 8 bases, 10 bases remained unmatched. CDR3 length: 15 residues. The CDR3 region has the DNA TGTGCCAGCAGCCGGGGACAGGGGAGGGGCTATGAGCAGTTCTTC. Protein product: CASSRGQGRGYEQFF.

This clone appeared a few times. The chain uses TRBV4-1 and TRBJ1-1; D is possibly TRBD1 (6 bases). Germline V gene lookup returns CDR1 MGHRA and CDR2 YSYEKL. Trimming cost V 4 bases and J 7 bases, with 16 bases left between them. The length of the CDR3 is 14 residues. Written as DNA, the CDR3 is TGCGCCAGCAGCCGGGGACACGCTGGTGGTGAAGCTTTCTTT. As protein: CASSRGHAGGEAFF.

The chain links TRBV21-1 to TRBJ2-1. TRBV21-1 corresponds to a pseudogene. The CDR3 has 18 residues. The CDR3 here is CASSTTGFWPKGNNEQFF. CDR3 DNA: TGTGCCAGCAGCACTACCGGGTTCTGGCCAAAAGGGAACAATGAGCAGTTCTTC.

The chain recombines TRBV20-1 with TRBJ1-2, with 9 bases lining up with TRBD1. The germline V gene has CDR1 DFQATT and CDR2 SNEGSKA (reference sequence). The CDR3 sequence is 16 residues long. V shed 3 bases, J shed 1 base, and the junction held 9 bases outside the gene matches. Written as DNA, the CDR3 is TGCAGTGCTAGTCGGACAGGGGATTGGAGTAACTATGGCTACACCTTC. This gives the protein CSASRTGDWSNYGYTF.

This chain connects TRBV7-2 to TRBJ2-7; D perhaps matches TRBD2 (6 bases). CDR3 length: 15 amino acids. Germline CDR1 SGHTA, CDR2 FQGNSA. With 1 base removed from V and 0 bases from J, the gap between germline ends came to 10 bases. CDR3 region: CASSLVGGFSYEQYF. CDR3 coding DNA: TGTGCCAGCAGCTTAGTTGGAGGGTTCTCCTACGAGCAGTACTTC.

The CDR3, as DNA: TGTGCCAGCTCACCAGGCTGGGGACAGGGAGGGAAACTGTTTTTT. Residues: CASSPGWGQGGKLFF. This chain links TRBV18 with TRBJ1-4, with TRBD1 matching 9 bases. The CDR3 is 15 residues long. From germline, CDR1 is KGHSH and CDR2 LQKENI. Unmatched junction bases numbered 9, after V lost 2 bases and J lost 11 bases.

The rearrangement uses TRBV10-3 and TRBJ2-3, with D perhaps TRBD2 (5 bases). Trimming took 10 bases from V and 0 from J, leaving 20 bases between them. The CDR3 sequence is 16 residues long. Germline assignment: CDR1 ENHRY and CDR2 SYGVKD. The CDR3 region is CATGEYATRSTDTQYF. The CDR3 coding sequence is TGTGCCACCGGGGAATACGCAACGCGTAGCACAGATACGCAGTATTTT.

The chain carries TRBV30 and TRBJ1-2, with 8 bases aligning to TRBD1. In germline, CDR1 is GTSNPN, CDR2 SVGIG (reference sequence). V gave up 2 bases and J gave up 3 bases; unmatched junction bases: 2. This CDR3 comprises 13 residues. The CDR3 protein is CAWSKDRDYGYTF. The CDR3 DNA is TGTGCCTGGAGTAAGGACAGGGACTATGGCTACACCTTC.

The V gene is TRBV7-9, the J gene TRBJ2-5; maybe TRBD2 (6 bases). The CDR3 runs to 15 residues. V gave up 5 bases and J gave up 5 bases, with 18 bases separating them. Germline V gene lookup returns CDR1 SEHNR and CDR2 FQNEAQ (reference sequence). CDR3 region: CASSTDYALLETQYF. For the CDR3, the DNA is TGTGCCAGCAGCACGGACTATGCCCTCTTGGAGACCCAGTACTTC.

This clone was seen once. V usage is TRBV6-5 and J usage is TRBJ2-3; D is possibly TRBD2 (5 bases). V lost 0 bases, J lost 4 bases, and 8 bases lay in between. The germline CDR1 and CDR2 sequences are MNHEY and SVGAGI. The CDR3 has 14 amino acids. CDR3 bases: TGTGCCAGCAGTTACTCTACTAGAGCAGATACGCAGTATTTT. It yields the protein CASSYSTRADTQYF.

The table lists this clone with a count of one. CDR3 DNA: TGTGCCACCAGAGGTGGCACTGAAGCTTTCTTT. Encoded protein: CATRGGTEAFF. J is TRBJ1-1 and V is TRBV24-1; unclear D gene. The germline CDR1 and CDR2 sequences are KGHDR and SFDVKD. CDR3 length equals 11 residues. The germline V and J ends were trimmed by 7 bases and 4 bases, with 6 bases remaining between them.

V and J are TRBV5-1 and TRBJ2-7; D gene uncertain. From germline, CDR1 is SGHRS and CDR2 YFSETQ. V shed 2 bases and J shed 2 bases, with 11 bases lying between them. The CDR3 runs to 14 residues. CDR3 loop: CASSFGQNAYEQYF. DNA for the CDR3: TGCGCCAGCAGCTTCGGGCAGAACGCCTACGAGCAGTACTTC. The full variable domain, its missing parts supplied by reference TRBV5-1 and TRBJ2-7, is KAGVTQTPRYLIKTRGQQVTLSCSPISGHRSVSWYQQTPGQGLQFLFEYFSETQRNKGNFPGRFSGRQFSNSRSEMNVSTLELGDSALYLCASSFGQNAYEQYFGPGTRLTVT.